One sample yielded the 19 T cell receptor beta chains listed below, sequenced in a study of blood T cell repertoires in COVID-19 (dated by TCRdb to about 2020). Libraries were prepared through the immunoSEQ multiplex PCR assay. TCRdb provides this immuneACCESS table in a form limited to in-frame rearrangements. Some clones are lacking; in checked studies, under half of them reflect an unresolved V gene, and why the rest are absent is not known. The sample yields 200,000 to 250,000 clones; approximately 84% were counted once. The ten largest clones add up to 7.8% of the sample. Material for sequencing was peripheral blood. The receptors derive from a woman older than 75 with COVID-19, enrolled during active disease.

This rearrangement joins TRBV28 to TRBJ2-7; 8 bases match TRBD1. Germline CDR1 reads MDHEN; CDR2 reads SYDVKM. CDR3 length: 16 amino acids. Trimming removed 3 bases from V and 4 bases from J; junction bases left unmatched: 11. The DNA for the CDR3 is TGTGCCAGCAGTTTTTCTTTCGGGACAGGACCTTACGAGCAGTACTTC. Protein product: CASSFSFGTGPYEQYF.

A few counts support this clone. The chain is built from TRBV6-5 and TRBJ2-5; D perhaps matches TRBD2 (6 bases). Germline assignment: CDR1 MNHEY and CDR2 SVGAGI. The CDR3 is 14 residues long. Trimming took off 5 bases at V and 2 bases at J, with 12 bases between the two ends. The CDR3 coding sequence is TGTGCCAGCAGTCTTACCGGGACTCAAGAGACCCAGTACTTC. Translated: CASSLTGTQETQYF.

V gene TRBV9 combines with J gene TRBJ2-1; tentative D call: TRBD2 (5 bases). V lost 5 bases to trimming and J lost 0 bases, with 15 bases between them. The CDR3 contains 16 residues. Germline lookup yields CDR1 SGDLS and CDR2 YYNGEE. As DNA, the CDR3 is TGTGCCAGCAGTGCTCGAGTCGGGGTCTCCTACAATGAGCAGTTCTTC. Translation: CASSARVGVSYNEQFF.

This chain connects TRBV6-5 to TRBJ2-3, with 8 positions matching TRBD1. Germline V gene data show CDR1 as MNHEY and CDR2 as SVGAGI. J was trimmed by 8 bases and V by 8 bases; bases with no gene match: 12. The CDR3 totals 14 residues. The chain's CDR3 is CASDPSSTGGTQYF. The CDR3 DNA sequence: TGTGCCAGCGACCCCAGCTCTACAGGGGGTACGCAGTATTTT.

The chain combines TRBV6-5 with TRBJ1-4; maybe TRBD1 (6 bases). Germline CDR1 and CDR2: MNHEY and SVGAGI. V lost 6 bases to trimming and J lost 0 bases, with 11 bases between them. The CDR3 is 15 amino acids. Here the CDR3 DNA reads TGTGCCAGCAGGCCCGGGACAACAACTAATGAAAAACTGTTTTTT. Translating gives CASRPGTTTNEKLFF.

The chain links TRBV7-8 to TRBJ2-5; no firm D call. The V end lost 1 base, the J end lost 2 bases, and 14 bases lay between the germline ends. Germline CDR1 SGHVS, CDR2 FQNEAQ. There are 16 residues in the CDR3. CDR3 DNA: TGTGCCAGCAGCTTAGTGGGCACAACGTTACAAGAGACCCAGTACTTC. This codes for CASSLVGTTLQETQYF.

The chain combines TRBV3-1 (or the pseudogene TRBV3-2) with TRBJ1-5, with 7 bases matching TRBD1. This CDR3 comprises 15 residues. With V trimmed by 4 bases and J by 1 base, 4 bases remained unmatched. Germline V CDR1 and CDR2: LGHDT, YNNKEL (reference sequence). CDR3 sequence: CASSLAGGSNQPQHF. In DNA, the CDR3 is TGTGCCAGCAGCCTCGCAGGGGGGAGCAATCAGCCCCAGCATTTT.

The J gene is TRBJ2-7, the V gene TRBV5-1; TRBD1 matches at 7 bases. This CDR3 comprises 13 residues. With V trimmed by 2 bases and J by 5 bases, 4 bases remained unmatched. Per germline, CDR1 SGHRS and CDR2 YFSETQ. CDR3 nucleotide sequence: TGCGCCAGCAGCTTCCAGGGGGAAGACGAGCAGTACTTC. Its translation is CASSFQGEDEQYF.

This clone was found a few times. This rearrangement joins TRBV7-6 to TRBJ2-2; possible D gene TRBD1, 6 bases. V lost 2 bases and J 5 bases, leaving 15 bases between the germline ends. The CDR3 sequence is 16 residues long. Germline lookup yields CDR1 SGHVS and CDR2 FNYEAQ. The CDR3 nucleotides are TGTGCCAGCAGCTTAAAGGGAGCTAGGGGGACCGGGGAGCTGTTTTTT. This sequence encodes CASSLKGARGTGELFF.

The chain has TRBV5-4 and TRBJ2-7; D may be TRBD2 (6 bases). Trimming pared 3 bases from V and 0 bases from J, leaving 10 bases between. This CDR3 region has 14 residues. The germline V gene has CDR1 SGHNT and CDR2 YYREEE (reference sequence). Here the CDR3 DNA reads TGTGCCAGCAGCTCAGCGGGCTCCTCCTACGAGCAGTACTTC. As protein: CASSSAGSSYEQYF.

The rearrangement uses TRBV19 and TRBJ2-6, with 9 nucleotides matching TRBD1. Germline-derived CDR1 and CDR2 are LNHDA and SQIVND (reference sequence). The ends lost 4 bases at V and 0 bases at J; junction bases unmatched: 7. The CDR3 extends over 18 amino acids. The CDR3 sequence: CASSTKGTGTSGANVLTF. As DNA, the CDR3 is TGTGCCAGTAGTACCAAGGGGACAGGGACCTCTGGGGCCAACGTCCTGACTTTC.

This rearrangement joins TRBV10-3 to TRBJ2-7; the D gene is possibly TRBD1 (7 bases). Germline-derived CDR1 and CDR2 are ENHRY and SYGVKD. The V end lost 4 bases, the J end lost 6 bases, and 13 bases lay between the germline ends. The CDR3 has 13 residues. The CDR3 coding sequence is TGTGCCATCAGTGGCCAGGGGGGCCTCGAGCAGTACTTC. Translated: CAISGQGGLEQYF.

V gene TRBV7-8 combines with J gene TRBJ1-1, with D perhaps TRBD1 (6 bases). CDR3 length equals 15 residues. Trimming left V 2 bases short and J 5 bases short, with 15 bases between. Looked up from germline, CDR1 is SGHVS and CDR2 is FQNEAQ. The CDR3 nucleotides read TGTGCCAGCAGCTTATCATTAGACAGGCGGACTGAAGCTTTCTTT. Amino acid sequence: CASSLSLDRRTEAFF. Full variable domain (remainder filled in from reference TRBV7-8 and TRBJ1-1): GAGVSQSPRYKVAKRGQDVALRCDPISGHVSLFWYQQALGQGPEFLTYFQNEAQLDKSGLPSDRFFAERPEGSVSTLKIQRTQQEDSAVYLCASSLSLDRRTEAFFGQGTRLTVV.

This clone was seen once. This chain uses TRBV6-5 with TRBJ2-1; a possible D gene is TRBD2 (6 bases). Germline CDR1 MNHEY, CDR2 SVGAGI. Trimming took 6 bases from V and 8 from J, leaving 14 bases between them. The CDR3 runs to 13 residues. The CDR3 DNA follows: TGTGCCAGCAGCCTAGGGAGGACCTATGAGCAGTTCTTC. Translation: CASSLGRTYEQFF.

The rearrangement links TRBV27 to TRBJ2-7; a possible D gene is TRBD2 (6 bases). The CDR3 is 16 residues long. Germline V CDR1 and CDR2: MNHEY, SMNVEV (reference sequence). V dropped 2 bases and J dropped 7 bases, with 21 bases sitting between them. In DNA form, the CDR3 reads TGTGCCAGCAGTTTAGCCGCAGGAGGGTCCGCGGGAGAGCAGTACTTC. It codes for CASSLAAGGSAGEQYF.

The chain is built from TRBV6-2 or TRBV6-3 and TRBJ2-1; D perhaps matches TRBD1 (5 bases). Between the trimmed V and J ends, which lost 6 bases and 0 bases, there was a span of 15 bases. CDR3 size: 16 residues. Germline V lookup: CDR1 MNHEY, CDR2 SVGEGT. CDR3 DNA sequence: TGTGCCAGCAGCCCGGAAGGGGCTTTCTCCTACAATGAGCAGTTCTTC. It is translated as CASSPEGAFSYNEQFF.

This rearrangement joins TRBV6-2 or TRBV6-3 to TRBJ2-7; 11 bases are a match to TRBD2. The germline V gene has CDR1 MNHEY and CDR2 SVGEGT. J lost 3 bases, V lost 6 bases, and 7 bases had no gene match. The CDR3 runs 15 residues. The CDR3 region is CASSTSGSSFYEQYF. As DNA, the CDR3 is TGTGCCAGCAGCACTAGCGGGAGTTCATTCTACGAGCAGTACTTC.

V and J are TRBV29-1 and TRBJ2-1; tentatively, D is TRBD2 (6 bases). This CDR3 has 12 residues. Trimming removed 3 bases from V and 8 bases from J, with 11 bases in between. CDR1 is SQVTM, CDR2 ANQGSEA, per germline. CDR3: CSVDPGRHEQFF. CDR3 coding DNA: TGCAGCGTTGACCCAGGGAGGCATGAGCAGTTCTTC.

The DNA of the CDR3 is TGTGCCAGCAGCTTGCACAGCTCTGGAAACACCATATATTTT. This gives the protein CASSLHSSGNTIYF. The chain uses TRBV11-2 and TRBJ1-3; no firm D call. V lost 3 bases, J lost 0 bases, and 6 bases lay in between. Germline V lookup: CDR1 SGHAT, CDR2 FQNNGV. This CDR3 spans 14 amino acids.